This T cell receptor beta chain was identified during a study of PD-1 blockade in classical Hodgkin lymphoma. This table comes from immunoSEQ multiplex PCR, and its TCRdb copy is limited to in-frame clones, with some not included. Found here are 20,000 to 30,000 clones, around 80% of them singletons; the top ten hold 6.2%. The germline V gene encodes CDR1 SEHNR and CDR2 FQNEAQ (reference sequence). The CDR3 is 15 amino acids. With V trimmed by 7 bases and J by 3 bases, 4 bases remained unmatched. As to time point: cycle 4 day 1 (C4D1), after 5 to 7 weeks of nivolumab. All trial patients relapsed after autologous stem cell transplantation.

J is TRBJ2-3 and V is TRBV7-9, with TRBD2 matching 13 bases. This clonotype was sampled from a human donor with classical Hodgkin lymphoma. The sequences come from peripheral blood mononuclear cells (PBMCs), collected before the fourth cycle of nivolumab. CDR3 nucleotide sequence: TGTGCCAGCACACTAGCGGGGGGGAGAACAGATACGCAGTATTTT. Encoded protein: CASTLAGGRTDTQYF.